A selection of T cell receptor beta chains follows, all from one sample in a study of beta chain features in type 1 diabetes. Data came from immunoSEQ multiplex PCR; TCRdb stores just in-frame clones and leaves some out. The sample lists more than 60,000 clones; over 50% were seen once. Sequenced input: Tregs from blood. The origin of the receptors is a woman aged 18-29 years in good health. CDR3s include the opening cysteine and the closing phenylalanine or tryptophan. The order of the fields is J gene, clone size, V gene, D gene, CDR3 protein, CDR3 DNA. D genes are given only for firm matches. The size field is filled for only some rows; it gives once, few, many or a size class.

TRBJ2-3,.,TRBV27,TRBD2,CASSLLVAGATDTQYF,TGTGCCAGCAGTTTATTGGTTGCGGGAGCTACTGATACGCAGTATTTT
TRBJ1-6,once,TRBV2,.,CASSEEVESPLHF,TGTGCCAGCAGTGAAGAAGTAGAATCACCCCTCCACTTT
TRBJ1-1,few,TRBV5-1,.,CASSLGLRTEAFF,TGCGCCAGCAGCTTGGGGCTCAGGACTGAAGCTTTCTTT
TRBJ1-6,.,TRBV4-1,TRBD1,CASSPTRQGGSPLHF,TGCGCCAGCAGCCCGACCAGACAGGGCGGGTCACCCCTCCACTTT
TRBJ1-1,.,TRBV5-1,.,CASSPPRGGNTEAFF,TGCGCCAGCAGTCCGCCGCGAGGGGGGAACACTGAAGCTTTCTTT
TRBJ2-7,.,TRBV13,TRBD1,CASSLRGPLLEQYF,TGTGCCAGCAGCTTAAGGGGGCCCCTCCTCGAGCAGTACTTC
TRBJ1-1,.,TRBV5-1,TRBD1,CASSSSPGQPVEAFF,TGCGCCAGCAGCTCAAGCCCGGGACAGCCGGTCGAAGCTTTCTTT
TRBJ2-4,.,TRBV30,.,CAWSVLENIQYF,TGTGCCTGGAGTGTACTGGAAAACATTCAGTACTTC
TRBJ2-1,.,TRBV2,TRBD1,CASSGDSGEQFF,TGTGCCAGCAGTGGGGACAGCGGTGAGCAGTTCTTC
TRBJ1-3,few,TRBV2,.,CASSLHNSGNTIYF,TGTGCCAGCAGCCTGCACAACTCTGGAAACACCATATATTTT
TRBJ2-1,.,TRBV30,.,CAWTIYNEQFF,TGTGCCTGGACAATCTACAATGAGCAGTTCTTC
TRBJ1-4,.,TRBV4-3,.,CASSQAAGLNEKLFF,TGCGCCAGCAGCCAAGCGGCAGGACTAAATGAAAAACTGTTTTTT
TRBJ2-1,few,TRBV27,TRBD2,CASSTSGRGEQFF,TGTGCCAGCAGTACTAGCGGGAGGGGTGAGCAGTTCTTC
TRBJ2-3,few,TRBV7-8,.,CASSLGSRSRDTQYF,TGTGCCAGCAGCTTAGGCTCGCGCTCGAGGGATACGCAGTATTTT
TRBJ2-7,.,TRBV5-1,.,CASSLALAGEQYF,TGCGCCAGCAGCTTGGCACTAGCCGGCGAGCAGTACTTC
TRBJ2-2,few,TRBV7-9,.,CASSLQVPGELFF,TGTGCCAGCAGCTTACAGGTCCCCGGGGAGCTGTTTTTT
TRBJ2-1,.,TRBV29-1,TRBD2,CSVGTSGRNEQFF,TGCAGCGTCGGGACTAGCGGGAGAAATGAGCAGTTCTTC
TRBJ2-7,.,TRBV9,TRBD1,CASSVGQGATYEQYF,TGTGCCAGCAGCGTCGGACAGGGGGCGACCTACGAGCAGTACTTC
TRBJ2-7,.,TRBV7-8,.,CASGRSPYEQYF,TGTGCCAGCGGCCGATCTCCCTACGAGCAGTACTTC
TRBJ2-4,medium-sized,TRBV4-3,.,CASSQDAQEQGIQYF,TGCGCCAGCAGCCAAGATGCGCAGGAACAGGGCATTCAGTACTTC
TRBJ1-1,.,TRBV7-9,.,CASSSRPGEAFF,TGTGCCAGCAGCTCCCGACCCGGGGAGGCTTTCTTT
TRBJ2-5,.,TRBV7-8,.,CASRRDTTQETQYF,TGTGCCAGCAGACGGGACACCACTCAAGAGACCCAGTACTTC
TRBJ2-7,.,TRBV11-2,.,CASSLGGIYEQYF,TGTGCCAGCAGCTTAGGAGGAATCTACGAGCAGTACTTC
TRBJ1-3,.,TRBV18,TRBD1,CASSPGTGAISGNTIYF,TGTGCCAGCTCACCCGGGACAGGGGCAATCTCTGGAAACACCATATATTTT
TRBJ2-2,.,TRBV4-2,TRBD2,CASSPGGGRETGELFF,TGTGCCAGCAGCCCCGGGGGGGGACGGGAGACCGGGGAGCTGTTTTTT
TRBJ2-7,.,TRBV11-2,.,CASSLVSYEQYF,TGTGCCAGCAGCTTAGTGAGCTACGAGCAGTACTTC
TRBJ1-1,few,TRBV18,.,CASSWRADTEAFF,TGTGCCAGCTCGTGGCGGGCTGACACTGAAGCTTTCTTT
TRBJ1-2,few,TRBV4-3,.,CASSQDAYLNYGYTF,TGCGCCAGCAGCCAAGACGCATACCTAAACTATGGCTACACCTTC
TRBJ1-3,.,TRBV7-9,.,CASSLTGSGNTIYF,TGTGCCAGCAGCCTAACAGGGTCTGGAAACACCATATATTTT
TRBJ1-1,.,TRBV2,.,CASSEYKEAFF,TGTGCCAGCAGTGAGTACAAAGAAGCTTTCTTT
TRBJ2-2,.,TRBV11-2,.,CASSFTQVGNTGELFF,TGTGCCAGCAGCTTCACGCAGGTCGGGAACACCGGGGAGCTGTTTTTT
TRBJ1-4,.,TRBV18,TRBD1,CATPGQGCEKLFF,TGTGCCACTCCGGGACAGGGGTGTGAAAAACTGTTTTTT
TRBJ1-1,.,TRBV7-2,.,CASSSSGDQSTEAFF,TGTGCCAGCAGCTCATCAGGGGATCAGAGCACTGAAGCTTTCTTT
TRBJ1-4,.,TRBV6-6,.,CASTAQSGKLFF,TGTGCCAGCACGGCCCAAAGCGGAAAACTGTTTTTT
TRBJ1-2,.,TRBV2,TRBD1,CASSDDRDNYGYTF,TGTGCCAGCAGCGACGACAGGGATAACTATGGCTACACCTTC
TRBJ1-2,few,TRBV2,.,CASSEGTANYGYTF,TGTGCCAGCAGTGAAGGGACAGCCAACTATGGCTACACCTTC
TRBJ2-5,.,TRBV6-5,.,CASSYSISGQETQYF,TGTGCCAGCAGTTACTCGATTAGCGGACAAGAGACCCAGTACTTC
TRBJ2-7,few,TRBV20-1,TRBD1,CSASDRDEQYF,TGCAGTGCTTCGGACAGGGACGAGCAGTACTTC
TRBJ1-3,.,TRBV6-1,.,CASQGFSGNTIYF,TGTGCCAGCCAGGGGTTCTCTGGAAACACCATATATTTT
TRBJ2-7,.,TRBV7-2,TRBD2,CASSLAYLAGANSYEQYF,TGTGCCAGCAGCTTAGCGTACCTAGCGGGGGCAAACTCCTACGAGCAGTACTTC
TRBJ2-7,.,TRBV7-2,.,CASSSPGGRYEQYF,TGTGCCAGCAGCTCGCCCGGAGGACGATACGAGCAGTACTTC
TRBJ2-1,.,TRBV5-1,TRBD2,CASSFFGGRVNEQFF,TGCGCCAGCAGCTTCTTCGGGGGGAGAGTCAATGAGCAGTTCTTC
TRBJ1-4,.,TRBV7-9,.,CASSLNPQGRFREKLFF,TGTGCCAGCAGCTTAAACCCCCAGGGAAGGTTTCGGGAAAAACTGTTTTTT
TRBJ2-3,few,TRBV6-1,TRBD1,CASHSGQGADTQYF,TGTGCCAGCCATTCTGGGCAGGGGGCAGATACGCAGTATTTT
TRBJ1-5,.,TRBV9,TRBD1,CASSVGQGPNQPQHF,TGTGCCAGCAGCGTAGGACAGGGCCCCAATCAGCCCCAGCATTTT
TRBJ2-7,.,TRBV5-1,.,CASSTDSSYEQYF,TGCGCCAGCAGCACGGACTCCTCCTACGAGCAGTACTTC
TRBJ1-2,few,TRBV5-1,.,CASSFTSTAYGYTF,TGCGCCAGCAGTTTCACCTCGACAGCCTATGGCTACACCTTC
TRBJ2-3,.,TRBV6-6,.,CASSQTTDAQYF,TGTGCCAGCAGTCAGACTACAGATGCGCAGTATTTT
TRBJ1-5,.,TRBV19,.,CASNTGYSNQPQHF,TGTGCCAGTAACACAGGTTATAGCAATCAGCCCCAGCATTTT
TRBJ1-1,.,TRBV11-2,TRBD1,CASSLFPAGGNTEAFF,TGTGCCAGCAGCTTATTCCCCGCAGGGGGCAATACTGAAGCTTTCTTT